This TCR beta chain was documented in a study of blood T cells in healthy people across ages. With a J-beta primer mix and a sample-barcoded 5' primer, a second PCR ran 7 to 11 cycles. A template-switch adaptor with 12 random nucleotides tagged each cDNA molecule. A single record per CDR3 protein comes from TCRdb applying MiXCR to the 5' RACE reads. The sample has 1.5 million to 2 million distinct CDR3 sequences; approximately 32% are singletons. The length of the CDR3 is 11 residues. V lost 0 bases and J lost 8, with 2 bases in between. The V gene's germline CDR1 is LGHNA and CDR2 YNFKEQ. Caucasian individuals from Russia who were healthy and aged roughly 6 to 95 acted as donors. This clonotype was recorded at least ten times. Its antigen is undetermined. Notes on the study in general: Since the PBMCs were unsorted, naive and antigen-experienced cells could not be conclusively compared. Per million T cells, the diversity of TCR beta decreased roughly linearly as age advanced.

The V and J genes are TRBV4-2 and TRBJ2-1; D not resolved. Sequences were obtained from blood. The sequence came from a woman under 40 in good health. Here the CDR3 reads CASSQEHEQFF. The CDR3, as DNA: TGTGCCAGCAGCCAAGAACATGAGCAGTTCTTC.